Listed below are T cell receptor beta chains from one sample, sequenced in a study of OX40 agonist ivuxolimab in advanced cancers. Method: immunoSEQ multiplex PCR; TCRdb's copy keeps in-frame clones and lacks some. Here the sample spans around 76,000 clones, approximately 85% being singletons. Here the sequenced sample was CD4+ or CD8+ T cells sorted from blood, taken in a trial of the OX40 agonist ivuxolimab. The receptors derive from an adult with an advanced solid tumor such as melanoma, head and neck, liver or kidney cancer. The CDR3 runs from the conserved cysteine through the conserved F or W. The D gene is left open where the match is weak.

CASSLFGDGSPGSPLHF TGCGCCAGCAGCTTGTTTGGCGACGGCTCACCAGGATCACCCCTCCACTTT TRBV5-1 - TRBJ1-6
CAISDPGGADYGYTF TGTGCCATCAGTGACCCAGGGGGCGCTGACTATGGCTACACCTTC TRBV10-3 TRBD1 TRBJ1-2
CASSFGSGGGREQYF TGTGCCAGCAGCTTTGGTAGCGGGGGAGGGCGCGAGCAGTACTTC TRBV7-2 TRBD2 TRBJ2-7
CASSDGQGLGTEAFF TGCGCCAGCAGCGACGGACAGGGCTTGGGCACTGAAGCTTTCTTT TRBV5-1 TRBD1 TRBJ1-1
CASSYPRDTETQYF TGTGCCAGCAGTTACCCCCGGGACACAGAGACCCAGTACTTC TRBV6-6 - TRBJ2-5
CASSTLGGGWNIQYF TGTGCCAGTAGCACCCTGGGGGGGGGATGGAACATTCAGTACTTC TRBV19 TRBD2 TRBJ2-4
CATALGGGLTSGNTIYF TGTGCCACCGCCCTCGGGGGAGGTCTGACCTCTGGAAACACCATATATTTT TRBV5-4 - TRBJ1-3
CAWSQGNEQFF TGTGCCTGGAGTCAGGGGAATGAGCAGTTCTTC TRBV30 - TRBJ2-1
CASSRILGGSGNTIYF TGCGCCAGCAGCCGAATTTTGGGGGGGTCTGGAAACACCATATATTTT TRBV4-3 - TRBJ1-3
CAWSVLRTSGGGIQYF TGTGCCTGGAGTGTCCTAAGGACTAGCGGGGGGGGCATTCAGTACTTC TRBV30 TRBD2 TRBJ2-4
CASSDGSSTDTQYF TGTGCCAGCAGTGACGGCTCTAGCACAGATACGCAGTATTTT TRBV21-1 - TRBJ2-3